The entry below describes one T cell receptor (beta chain). The antigen is unknown. These data originate in a study of T cell responses to AZD1222 COVID-19 vaccine. Trimming left V 0 bases short and J 3 bases short, with 26 bases between. Looked up from germline, CDR1 is LGHDT and CDR2 is YNNKEL (reference sequence). The CDR3 consists of 20 residues. Measured with immunoSEQ multiplex PCR; TCRdb has only the in-frame clones, and not every one. The sample contains 130,000 to 150,000 clones, about 87% of which appear only once. Findings and limits, study-wide: No repertoire was sampled before or during the peak T cell response, only after it. Donors skewed white British and female; clonal diversity was possibly underestimated. Just a handful of people given AZD1222 tested seropositive at baseline. CD4 TCRs covered the whole spike, strongest at regions 160-218 and 743-854.

This clonotype originated in an adult in good health. The chain is built from TRBV3-1 (or the pseudogene TRBV3-2) and TRBJ1-2; D possibly corresponds to TRBD1 (6 bases). The material was peripheral blood, obtained on day 0 of AZD1222 vaccination. CDR3 sequence: CASSQDDEGDVRRLDYGYTF. The CDR3, as DNA: TGTGCCAGCAGCCAAGATGACGAGGGGGACGTTCGTCGGCTGGACTATGGCTACACCTTC.